The T cell receptor (beta chain) under discussion was sequenced for a study of beta chain features in type 1 diabetes (dated by TCRdb to the late 2010s). In the study overall: No differences in mean age, gender distribution, total cell number or subset yield were found between patients and healthy donors. A total of 85 million to 140 million sorted cells were examined across all samples, and a strong correlation was observed between cell number per subset and RNA yield. The study compared the TCRB repertoires of sorted circulating CD4+ T cell subsets in recently diagnosed type 1 diabetes patients with those in matched healthy donors. Regulatory and stem cell-like memory subsets were isolated from only 8 patients and 8 healthy donors, whereas naive and central memory subsets came from all 30 or so donors.

From each donor, a single peripheral blood sample of around 120 mL on average was drawn into heparinised tubes. Using a panel that included CD45RO, CCR7, CD25, CD127, CD95 and CD27, naive, central memory, regulatory and stem cell-like memory CD4+ T cells were sorted on a BD FACSAria II. Purity was above 95% for every sorted population. PBMCs were isolated immediately by Lymphoprep density gradient centrifugation and stained directly without culture. To minimize batch effects, samples were stained and sorted in pairs, one healthy donor with one patient per experiment. The High Capacity cDNA Reverse Transcription Kit was used to reverse transcribe all of the isolated RNA, meaning that expressed TCRB transcripts were what got sequenced. Naive, central memory and regulatory T cell samples underwent deep immunoSEQ sequencing, averaging around 4 million total reads per sample. Sorted cells were lysed in RLT buffer, and RNA was extracted using DNase-treated RNeasy Micro or Mini kits according to cell number. To prevent cross-contamination, each cell subset was processed individually, whereas patient and healthy donor samples were processed jointly. Using the immunoSEQ multiplex PCR, TCRB sequences were amplified from cDNA into 87-bp fragments spanning the CDR3 region. Amplicons were sequenced on the Illumina HiSeq platform. Per the authors' processing: PCR bias was corrected computationally using synthetic template baselines, and reads within Hamming distance 2 were collapsed, with unmergeable singletons discarded. By aligning reads against IMGT, V, D and J genes, CDR3 length, and insertions or deletions at six rearrangement sites were assigned. Within each subset, clonotype counts were normalized to sorted cell number, after which true diversity and Gini coefficients were computed with the tcR R package. The overlap coefficient, calculated on TCRB nucleotide sequences, was used to quantify repertoire sharing. Out-of-frame TCRB sequences from naive cells were analyzed to stand in for the pre-selection repertoire. TCRdb holds this immuneACCESS table with in-frame rearrangements only. Some clones are missing; in checked studies, unresolved V genes explain under half, and the rest has no known cause. D and trimming come from the DNA, and the V and J calls and clone size come from that table. Present in this sample are about 900,000 clones, roughly 16% of which were seen just once. 0.023% of the sample belongs to the ten largest clones.

What the authors observed across the whole study: The naive, central memory and regulatory TCRB repertoires appeared to resemble one another more closely among patients than among healthy donors. Shorter templates might be favored by PCR, yet because patient and control samples were amplified and corrected together, any such skew would affect both groups equally. Only small numbers of individuals were included in the HLA sub-analyses, which left unresolved whether HLA type had any influence on TCRB rearrangement. Type 1 diabetes patients showed a moderate but significant shortening of TCRB CDR3 length in all four CD4+ subsets. Patients with type 1 diabetes made fewer insertions and deleted more nucleotides at VDJ recombination sites, implying thymic rearrangement abnormalities. Because cDNA rather than genomic DNA was sequenced, highly expressing activated cells could have been over-represented, although no difference in activation and CD3 levels was found between groups.

The germline ends are 17 bases apart after V is trimmed by 4 bases and J by 4 bases. The CDR3 measures 15 amino acids from cysteine to phenylalanine. The only DNA kept is the CDR3, 45 bases in frame from the first base. The CDR1 and CDR2 encoded by the germline V gene are MRHNA and SNTAGT. Note on this clone: The target of this receptor is not known. No much larger clonotype is one base removed from it; base qualities were not supplied.

Sequenced input: naive CD4+ T cells from blood. The cell subset or site label here, explained by the study, means: true naive CD4+ T cells. This TCR was sampled from a woman younger than 35 in good health. The rearranged segments are TRBV6-4 and TRBJ2-7, and perhaps TRBD2 as D gene, on 6 matching bases. The DNA sequence is as follows: TGTGCCAGCAGTGTCTTACCCACTAGCATATACGAGCAGTACTTC. This yields the protein CASSVLPTSIYEQYF.